These 18 T cell receptor beta chains share one sample of origin, sequenced in a study of metastatic and nonmetastatic thyroid tumors. Thyroid surgery was performed in patients who had received no treatment beforehand. TCRdb re-called the PCR reads with MiXCR. The table includes some 33,000 clones, over 15% detected once. The specimen sequenced was blood. These receptors all stem from a female donor with papillary thyroid cancer or a benign thyroid nodule (not recorded which). Some clones in this sample may be carry-over from other donors' samples.

There are many counts of this clone. The CDR3: CASSSLWSQGTDTQYF. CDR3 DNA: TGCGCCAGCAGCTCCCTGTGGAGCCAGGGGACAGATACGCAGTATTTT. The rearrangement uses TRBV5-1 and TRBJ2-3; possibly TRBD1 for D (6 bases). This CDR3 has 16 residues. V lost 3 bases and J 3 bases, leaving 17 bases between the germline ends. Germline V gene lookup returns CDR1 SGHRS and CDR2 YFSETQ.

Points on this clone: This CDR3 fails to terminate in the conserved phenylalanine or tryptophan, so it likely reflects a read error. V and J are TRBV2 and TRBJ1-5; TRBD1 is a possible D gene (5 bases). Germline assignment: CDR1 SNHLY and CDR2 FYNNEI. The CDR3 has 12 residues. CDR3 protein: CASSGGAQPQHV. The DNA for the CDR3 is TGCGCCAGCAGCGGAGGGGCTCAGCCCCAGCATGTT.

On this clone: Its ends do not fully match the called genes, so a read error is possible. The chain is built from TRBV10-3 and TRBJ1-1; 10 bases line up with TRBD1. CDR1 and CDR2 from the germline V gene are ENHRY and SYGVKD. The CDR3 length is 15 residues. CDR3 sequence: CAISGEDRGDTEAFF. The CDR3 region has the DNA TGTGCCATAAGTGGCGAGGACAGGGGGGACACTGAAGCTTTCTTT.

In its sample, this clone was seen many times. The gene calls are TRBV28 and TRBJ2-1, with no clear D. CDR1 and CDR2 (germline): MDHEN, SYDVKM. The germline V and J ends were trimmed by 6 bases and 4 bases, with 10 bases remaining between them. The CDR3 is 13 residues long. Here the CDR3 reads CASRATGYNEQFF. CDR3 sequence (DNA): TGTGCCAGCAGAGCCACTGGGTACAATGAGCAGTTCTTC.

This clone was recorded at least ten times. This chain links TRBV12-3 or TRBV12-4 with TRBJ2-5; perhaps TRBD2 as D (5 bases). Trimming stripped 3 bases from V and 7 bases from J, with 18 bases between. The CDR3 is 15 residues long. The CDR3 region has the DNA TGTGCCAGCAGTTTCACTGACGGAGGACTCGGGACCCAGTACTTC. Protein product: CASSFTDGGLGTQYF.

The table lists this clone with many counts. The V gene is TRBV19, the J gene TRBJ2-3, with a possible D match to TRBD2 (6 bases). CDR3 size: 15 residues. V was cut by 4 bases and J by 3 bases, with 14 bases left in between. Per germline, CDR1 LNHDA and CDR2 SQIVND (reference sequence). The CDR3 sequence is CASSTTSYRTDTQYF. In DNA, the CDR3 is TGTGCCAGTAGTACGACTAGTTATCGGACAGATACGCAGTATTTT.

Notes on this clone: One junction end disagrees with the germline gene, perhaps due to a read error. The rearrangement links TRBV12-3 or TRBV12-4 to TRBJ1-1, with no clear D. This CDR3 comprises 13 residues. DNA of the CDR3: TGTGCCATCAGTTTTGATGTGAACACTGAAGCTTTCTTT. Translating it yields CAISFDVNTEAFF.

Points on this clone: Sequence at one end of the junction differs from germline and may be a read error. The V and J genes are TRBV2 and TRBJ1-5; D unclear. Germline values: CDR1 SNHLY, CDR2 FYNNEI. CDR3 length equals 14 residues. The CDR3 region has the DNA TGTGCCAGCAAAGTCGGCGGATACAATCAGCCCCGGCATTTT. This gives the protein CASKVGGYNQPRHF.

This clone ranks as medium-sized (0.01 to 0.1%). The chain links TRBV6-1 to TRBJ2-7; 9 bases line up with TRBD2. Per the germline V gene, CDR1 is MNHNS and CDR2 is SASEGT. The V and J ends lost 3 bases and 4 bases, in that order; junction bases with no gene match: 7. This CDR3 contains 15 residues. In DNA, the CDR3 is TGTGCCAGCAGTGAGGTAGCGGGGGAGCAGTACGAGCAGTACTTC. This codes for CASSEVAGEQYEQYF.

This clone was observed at least ten times. The chain has TRBV6-2 or TRBV6-3 and TRBJ2-1; TRBD2 matches at 7 bases. This CDR3 has 17 residues. Germline CDR1 is MNHEY and CDR2 is SVGEGT. The junction had 7 bases not matched to a gene; V was cut back by 2 bases and J by 0 bases. In DNA, the CDR3 is TGTGCCAGCAGTTACCAGGCGGGAGTGGTCTCCTACAATGAGCAGTTCTTC. Translation gives CASSYQAGVVSYNEQFF.

This clone has a count of ten or more. The V and J genes are TRBV5-1 and TRBJ2-5; perhaps TRBD1 as D (6 bases). Trimming cost V 2 bases and J 2 bases, with 10 bases left between them. This CDR3 is built from 14 residues. From germline, CDR1 is SGHRS and CDR2 YFSETQ. CDR3 amino acids: CASSFQGRQETQYF. The CDR3 coding sequence is TGCGCCAGCAGCTTTCAGGGGAGACAAGAGACCCAGTACTTC.

At least ten counts were recorded for this clone. It may be a read error: a sequence one base away is much more abundant. The same CDR3 arises from other DNA sequences in this sample as well. The chain employs TRBV19 and TRBJ2-5, with D unresolved. The V gene's germline CDR1 is LNHDA and CDR2 SQIVND (reference sequence). This CDR3 is 13 amino acids long. Between the trimmed V and J ends, which lost 6 bases and 2 bases, there was a span of 10 bases. This CDR3 reads CASSSALQETQYF. The CDR3 nucleotides read TGTGCCAGTAGCTCGGCCCTACAAGAGACCCAGTACTTC.

V usage is TRBV20-1 and J usage is TRBJ1-2, with no clear D. Germline V gives CDR1 DFQATT, CDR2 SNEGSKA (reference sequence). V lost 0 bases and J lost 8, with 19 bases in between. The CDR3 consists of 15 residues. CDR3 region: CSARDEGRTARGYTF. The CDR3, as DNA: TGCAGTGCTAGAGATGAAGGAAGGACCGCCAGAGGCTACACCTTC.

This clone was observed at least ten times. CDR3 bases: TGTGCCACCAGTGATTGGGTTGACAGGGACAACACAGATACGCAGTATTTT. Translation gives CATSDWVDRDNTDTQYF. The chain combines TRBV24-1 with TRBJ2-3, with TRBD1 identical over 7 bases. The CDR3 is made up of 17 amino acids. The V and J ends lost 2 bases and 2 bases, in that order; junction bases with no gene match: 9. CDR1 and CDR2 from the germline V gene are KGHDR and SFDVKD.

The chain carries TRBV20-1 and TRBJ2-7; no clear D. V lost 0 bases and J 4 bases, leaving 10 bases between the germline ends. The germline V gene has CDR1 DFQATT and CDR2 SNEGSKA (reference sequence). CDR3 length: 13 residues. CDR3 amino acids: CSARDSLIYEQYF. The CDR3 nucleotides read TGCAGTGCTAGAGATTCACTGATTTACGAGCAGTACTTC.

This clone has ten or more counts. V gene TRBV5-1 combines with J gene TRBJ2-7; D possibly corresponds to TRBD1 (5 bases). Deletions cut 5 bases from V and 5 bases from J, with 17 bases between. The V gene's germline CDR1 is SGHRS and CDR2 YFSETQ. This CDR3 has 14 amino acids. CDR3 region: CASSTDSSLDEQYF. CDR3 coding DNA: TGCGCCAGCAGTACCGACAGTTCCCTAGACGAGCAGTACTTC. Full variable domain (outside the CDR3, taken from reference TRBV5-1 and TRBJ2-7): KAGVTQTPRYLIKTRGQQVTLSCSPISGHRSVSWYQQTPGQGLQFLFEYFSETQRNKGNFPGRFSGRQFSNSRSEMNVSTLELGDSALYLCASSTDSSLDEQYFGPGTRLTVT.

This clone was seen many times. The CDR3 nucleotides are TGTGCCAGCAGCCCCCTCCGGCCCGGGGCCAACGTCCTGACTTTC. The encoded protein is CASSPLRPGANVLTF. V and J are TRBV2 and TRBJ2-6; D gene uncertain. Germline CDR1 reads SNHLY; CDR2 reads FYNNEI. The CDR3 contains 15 residues. Deletions cut 6 bases from V and 4 bases from J, with 13 bases between.

V and J are TRBV5-6 and TRBJ1-2; 12 nucleotides agree with TRBD1. Per germline, CDR1 SGHDT and CDR2 YYEEEE. The CDR3 has 17 amino acids. V was pared by 4 bases and J by 4 bases, with 11 bases of the junction left unmatched. The CDR3 reads CASSATAGTGGLYGYTF. The CDR3 DNA is TGTGCCAGCAGCGCGACCGCCGGGACAGGGGGCCTCTATGGCTACACCTTC.